The 10 T cell receptor beta chains below all came from one sample that was sequenced in a study of CD8 T cells in ankylosing spondylitis. MiXCR was run by TCRdb on the 5' RACE reads, yielding one entry per CDR3 protein. The sample holds some 200,000 distinct CDR3 sequences, 15% to 20% seen once. Sequenced input: blood, either unsorted or a sorted T cell fraction (not recorded which). The receptors here all came from a male donor aged 5 to 30 with ankylosing spondylitis or in good health (not recorded which).

This clonotype was counted many times. The chain employs TRBV20-1 and TRBJ2-2, with 15 bases lining up with TRBD2. CDR3 length equals 16 residues. J gave up 5 bases and V 2 bases, and 3 bases lay outside the gene matches. From germline, CDR1 is DFQATT and CDR2 SNEGSKA (reference sequence). CDR3 region: CSARWTSGRETGELFF. The CDR3 nucleotides are TGCAGTGCTAGATGGACTAGCGGGAGGGAAACCGGGGAGCTGTTTTTT.

This clonotype was counted ten times or more. V gene TRBV12-5 combines with J gene TRBJ1-1; D is possibly TRBD1 (6 bases). CDR3 length equals 16 residues. V was cut by 3 bases and J by 0 bases, with 14 bases left in between. Germline assignment: CDR1 LGHNT and CDR2 FRNRAP. The CDR3 spells CASGFFPDRMNTEAFF. Here the CDR3 DNA reads TGTGCTAGTGGTTTTTTCCCTGACAGGATGAACACTGAAGCTTTCTTT.

This clonotype was observed at least ten times. V and J are TRBV7-9 and TRBJ1-3; D not certain. V gave up 6 bases and J gave up 4 bases, with 10 bases separating them. Germline V CDR1 and CDR2: SEHNR, FQNEAQ (reference sequence). The CDR3 covers 13 residues. The CDR3 protein is CASRAVQGNTIYF. CDR3 bases: TGTGCCAGCAGAGCCGTTCAGGGAAACACCATATATTTT.

This clonotype has ten or more counts. The rearrangement uses TRBV30 and TRBJ2-2, with 7 positions matching TRBD2. Germline V lookup: CDR1 GTSNPN, CDR2 SVGIG (reference sequence). CDR3 length: 15 residues. After removal of 4 bases from V and 5 bases from J, the junction contained 10 bases not matched to a gene. This CDR3 is CAWTKHSGRTGELFF. Written as DNA, the CDR3 is TGTGCCTGGACCAAGCACTCCGGGAGGACCGGGGAGCTGTTTTTT.

This clonotype was seen a handful of times. V usage is TRBV5-5 and J usage is TRBJ2-7; D remains ambiguous. Germline loops: CDR1 SGHKS, CDR2 YYEKEE (reference sequence). V was cut by 1 base and J by 0 bases, with 8 bases left in between. This CDR3 spans 14 amino acids. The CDR3 sequence: CASSLSLSSYEQYF. CDR3 nucleotide sequence: TGTGCCAGCAGCTTGAGCCTCTCCTCCTACGAGCAGTACTTC.

This clonotype has more than one count but fewer than ten. The rearrangement uses TRBV24-1 and TRBJ1-5; tentative D call: TRBD1 (5 bases). Germline-derived CDR1 and CDR2 are KGHDR and SFDVKD. Trimming cost V 2 bases and J 7 bases, with 14 bases left between them. The CDR3 loop spans 15 amino acids. The CDR3 sequence is CATSDSGGVGQPQHF. Written as DNA, the CDR3 is TGTGCCACCAGTGATTCTGGGGGGGTGGGACAGCCCCAGCATTTT.

This rearrangement joins TRBV12-3 or TRBV12-4 to TRBJ1-5, with D possibly matching TRBD1 (5 bases). The germline V and J ends were trimmed by 6 bases and 5 bases, with 11 bases remaining between them. The CDR3 has 13 residues. Here the CDR3 reads CASSRDGDQPQHF. The CDR3 DNA sequence: TGTGCCAGCAGCCGGGACGGTGATCAGCCCCAGCATTTT.

This clonotype was seen ten or more times. The chain is built from TRBV30 and TRBJ1-5, with a weak D call TRBD1 (6 bases). The CDR3 loop spans 15 amino acids. Germline lookup yields CDR1 GTSNPN and CDR2 SVGIG (reference sequence). The germline V and J ends were trimmed by 0 bases and 1 base, with 10 bases remaining between them. CDR3 sequence reads: CAWSVGGQSNQPQHF. In nucleotides, the CDR3 is TGTGCCTGGAGTGTAGGGGGGCAGAGCAATCAGCCCCAGCATTTT.

This rearrangement joins TRBV20-1 to TRBJ2-1; TRBD2 aligns across 9 bases. The CDR3 covers 14 residues. The germline gives CDR1 DFQATT, CDR2 SNEGSKA (reference sequence). Trimming removed 8 bases from V and 5 bases from J; junction bases left unmatched: 10. In DNA, the CDR3 is TGCAGTCTTAGCGGGAGTCAAGGGCACAATGAGCAGTTCTTC. Translated: CSLSGSQGHNEQFF.

This clonotype was seen repeatedly, ten times or more. The chain uses TRBV2 and TRBJ2-3; 8 positions agree with TRBD2. The CDR3 loop spans 17 amino acids. CDR1 and CDR2 from the germline V gene are SNHLY and FYNNEI. V shed 6 bases and J 2 bases; nucleotides not matched to a gene: 13. The CDR3 reads CASRELGTRWHTDTQYF. The CDR3, as DNA: TGTGCCAGCAGAGAACTTGGGACTAGATGGCACACAGATACGCAGTATTTT.